These T cell receptor beta chains were read from a single sample in a study of T cell repertoires in cytomegalovirus infection. Their antigens remain unidentified. TCRdb fed the reads into MiXCR, producing one record per CDR3 protein. The sample includes tens of thousands of distinct CDR3 sequences, under 30% of them seen just once. Material: CD8+ T cells from cultured PBMCs, obtained from culture after CMV antigen stimulation. The receptors derive from a human donor in good health (CMV status not recorded). Some clones in this sample may be carry-over from other donors' samples. Each CDR3 is given with its conserved first and last residue. D genes are given only for firm matches. A row's size may be missing; if present it is once, few, many or a size class.

NA,many,TRBJ1-4,TRBV7-9,CASSPLGRGREDEKLFF,TGTGCCAGCAGCCCACTTGGGCGTGGGAGGGAAGATGAAAAACTGTTTTTT
TRBD2,NA,TRBJ2-3,TRBV11-2,CASSLGAGGVGDTQYF,TGTGCCAGCAGCTTAGGGGCGGGGGGTGTCGGAGATACGCAGTATTTT
NA,few,TRBJ2-3,TRBV11-2,CASRLEANTDTQYF,TGTGCCAGCAGACTAGAGGCCAACACAGATACGCAGTATTTT
NA,NA,TRBJ1-5,TRBV27,CASSPYSNQPQHF,TGTGCCAGCAGCCCGTATAGCAATCAGCCCCAGCATTTT
TRBD2,few,TRBJ2-1,TRBV12-3/TRBV12-4,CASSRLAGGRAPDGEQFF,TGTGCCAGCAGTCGACTAGCGGGGGGGCGAGCCCCCGATGGTGAGCAGTTCTTC
TRBD1,few,TRBJ2-5,TRBV9,CASTSAAGGSETQYF,TGTGCCAGCACCTCCGCGGCAGGGGGATCGGAGACCCAGTACTTC
NA,few,TRBJ1-2,TRBV18,CASSPPSQEYYGYTF,TGTGCCAGCTCACCACCGAGTCAGGAATACTATGGCTACACCTTC
TRBD1,NA,TRBJ1-2,TRBV19,CASSDRAGYGYTF,TGTGCCAGTTCCGACAGGGCCGGCTATGGCTACACCTTC
TRBD1,NA,TRBJ2-7,TRBV24-1,CATSDSTGGSYEQYF,TGTGCCACCAGTGATTCCACAGGGGGCAGCTACGAGCAGTACTTC
TRBD2,NA,TRBJ2-3,TRBV4-3,CASSPERGGGADTQYF,TGCGCCAGCAGCCCTGAGCGGGGGGGCGGGGCAGATACGCAGTATTTT